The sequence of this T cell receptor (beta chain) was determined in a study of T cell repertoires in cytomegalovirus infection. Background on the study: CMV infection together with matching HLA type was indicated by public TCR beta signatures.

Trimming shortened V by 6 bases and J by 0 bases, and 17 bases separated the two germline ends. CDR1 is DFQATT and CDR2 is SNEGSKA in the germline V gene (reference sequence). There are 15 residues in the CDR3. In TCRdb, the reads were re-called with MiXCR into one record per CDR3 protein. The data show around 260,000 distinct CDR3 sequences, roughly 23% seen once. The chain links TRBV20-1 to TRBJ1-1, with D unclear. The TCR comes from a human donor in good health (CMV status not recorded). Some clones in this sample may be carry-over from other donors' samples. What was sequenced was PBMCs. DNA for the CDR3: TGCAGTGCACCTCCACTCCCAGGCTTGAACACTGAAGCTTTCTTT. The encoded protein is CSAPPLPGLNTEAFF.